Shown below are 9 T cell receptor beta chains from a single sample sequenced in a study of cytomegalovirus exposure and HLA in healthy donors. Primers included in the PCR were 60 Vbeta and 13 Jbeta primers. Some clones are missing from TCRdb's copy, which holds only in-frame ones; the method was immunoSEQ multiplex PCR. The data contain about 140,000 clones, about 80% of them singletons. Source material: PBMCs. All receptors come from a man aged 30 to 39 in good health and CMV-seropositive.

This chain links TRBV7-8 with TRBJ1-1; 8 nucleotides match TRBD1. The CDR3 is 15 residues long. With V trimmed by 1 base and J by 4 bases, 5 bases remained unmatched. In germline, CDR1 is SGHVS, CDR2 FQNEAQ. The CDR3: CASSLVDRGGTEAFF. The CDR3 DNA is TGTGCCAGCAGCTTAGTCGACAGGGGTGGCACTGAAGCTTTCTTT.

The V call is TRBV30, the J call TRBJ2-7; TRBD1 matches at 7 bases. Germline V gives CDR1 GTSNPN, CDR2 SVGIG (reference sequence). CDR3 length equals 12 residues. V shed 2 bases, J shed 6 bases, and the junction held 4 bases outside the gene matches. CDR3 DNA: TGTGCCTGGAGTCTAAACAGGGGCGAGCAGTACTTC. Translated: CAWSLNRGEQYF.

The chain is built from TRBV4-2 and TRBJ2-1; D is unresolved. The V and J ends lost 0 bases and 4 bases respectively, with 7 bases between them. Germline-derived CDR1 and CDR2 are LGHNA and YNFKEQ. The CDR3 totals 14 residues. DNA for the CDR3: TGTGCCAGCAGCCAAGAAATAGCTTACAATGAGCAGTTCTTC. Its translation is CASSQEIAYNEQFF.

V and J are TRBV2 and TRBJ2-1; 11 bases map to TRBD2. This CDR3 is 16 amino acids long. Per germline, CDR1 SNHLY and CDR2 FYNNEI. J gave up 2 bases and V 5 bases, and 5 bases lay outside the gene matches. DNA of the CDR3: TGTGCCAGCAGTTCTCAGGGACTAGCGGCCTACAATGAGCAGTTCTTC. Encoded protein: CASSSQGLAAYNEQFF.

The genes are TRBV28 and TRBJ1-5, with D perhaps TRBD1 (5 bases). The CDR3 is 15 residues long. The V end was cut by 1 base, the J end by 5 bases, with 12 bases between. The germline CDR1 and CDR2 sequences are MDHEN and SYDVKM. The CDR3 loop is CASSLLGGGDQPQHF. CDR3 DNA sequence: TGTGCCAGCAGTTTATTGGGGGGAGGGGATCAGCCCCAGCATTTT. Drawing the rest from reference TRBV28 and TRBJ1-5, the complete variable domain is DVKVTQSSRYLVKRTGEKVFLECVQDMDHENMFWYRQDPGLGLRLIYFSYDVKMKEKGDIPEGYSVSREKKERFSLILESASTNQTSMYLCASSLLGGGDQPQHFGDGTRLSIL.

The count of this clone is one. V gene TRBV5-5 combines with J gene TRBJ2-1; 9 bases align to TRBD1. Germline V gives CDR1 SGHKS, CDR2 YYEKEE (reference sequence). V was clipped by 2 bases and J by 4 bases; unmatched bases: 10. This CDR3 comprises 17 residues. CDR3 in amino acids: CASSLAAGTGRYNEQFF. The DNA of the CDR3 is TGTGCCAGCAGCTTAGCTGCCGGGACAGGGCGTTACAATGAGCAGTTCTTC.

The genes are TRBV2 and TRBJ2-3; 7 bases map to TRBD2. Germline V lookup: CDR1 SNHLY, CDR2 FYNNEI. This CDR3 is built from 14 residues. V shed 7 bases and J 0 bases; nucleotides not matched to a gene: 4. Written as DNA, the CDR3 is TGTGCCAGCAAAGCGGGATCTAGCACAGATACGCAGTATTTT. The encoded protein is CASKAGSSTDTQYF.

The chain employs TRBV28 and TRBJ2-5, with 7 positions matching TRBD2. Germline V lookup: CDR1 MDHEN, CDR2 SYDVKM. V shed 4 bases and J 4 bases; nucleotides not matched to a gene: 15. There are 17 residues in the CDR3. CDR3 coding DNA: TGTGCCAGCAGTTCCCTAGGTCGCGGGGACTACCGAGAGACCCAGTACTTC. Protein sequence: CASSSLGRGDYRETQYF.

The genes are TRBV5-1 and TRBJ2-5, with 10 bases fitting TRBD1. The DNA end favors TRBJ2-7, so the J call may be wrong. Germline V gene sequence: CDR1 SGHRS, CDR2 YFSETQ. The CDR3 sequence is 17 residues long. The CDR3 spells CASSLGQGGSLVDEQYF. For the CDR3, the DNA is TGCGCCAGCAGCCTAGGACAGGGGGGATCGCTGGTCGACGAGCAGTACTTC.